This TCR beta chain emerged from a study of identifying expanded T cells in peripheral blood. General study findings and limits: Over about two and four weeks, about 16.4 and 19 clones changed, versus roughly 1.1 between replicates.

During the collection period, no donor immune events like infections were recorded. Unmatched junction bases numbered 6, after V lost 0 bases and J lost 5 bases. Germline V gene sequence: CDR1 SGDLS, CDR2 YYNGEE. The CDR3 runs 15 residues. TCRdb's table, derived via immunoSEQ multiplex PCR, lists solely in-frame clones and lacks some. Here the sample spans 70,000 to 95,000 clones, 85% to 90% being singletons. Turning to this clone: Its antigen is unidentified.

This rearrangement joins TRBV9 to TRBJ1-1; 8 bases line up with TRBD1. The source of this sequence is a person between 18 and 75 years old in good health. The sample comprised blood. CDR3 nucleotides: TGTGCCAGCAGCGTAGCCTCAGGGGGCAGGACTGAAGCTTTCTTT. Translation gives CASSVASGGRTEAFF.